Described below is a single T cell receptor (beta chain) sequence and its context. Its antigen is unidentified. The data were taken from a study of beta chain features in type 1 diabetes. At the level of the study: All samples together contributed 90 million to 110 million sorted cells for examination.

Study outcomes and limitations: All four CD4+ subsets of Type 1 diabetes patients contained TCRB CDR3s that were moderately but significantly shorter. Sampled from patients, naive, central memory and Treg TCRB repertoires appeared more similar than those sampled from healthy donors.

Per germline, CDR1 SGDLS and CDR2 YYNGEE. This CDR3 spans 14 amino acids. Trimming took 3 bases from V and 4 from J, leaving 11 bases between them. Sequencing targeted expressed TCRB transcripts, as all isolated RNA had been reverse transcribed. The average output of naive, central memory and regulatory T cell samples was roughly 3.6 million reads. Clones were read by immunoSEQ multiplex PCR, and TCRdb kept only the in-frame ones, dropping some. Among some 150,000 clones listed, 8% to 13% were seen once. J is TRBJ1-5 and V is TRBV9, with TRBD1 as a possible D gene (5 bases). The TCR sequence derives from a man between 18 and 29 years old in good health. The sequencing input was naive CD4+ T cells from blood. CDR3 nucleotides: TGTGCCAGCAGCGCAGGGCTAACTAATCAGCCCCAGCATTTT. Residues: CASSAGLTNQPQHF.